The 8 T cell receptor beta chains presented below share a single source sample, sequenced in a study of monozygotic twins with cystic fibrosis. Here immunoSEQ multiplex PCR was the method, and the copy in TCRdb shows in-frame clones only, minus some. This sample has more than 9,000 clones, with 99% found just once. The material sequenced was blood. The receptor source for this set is a young man with cystic fibrosis.

The V gene is TRBV5-1, the J gene TRBJ2-6; D unresolved. V was cut by 0 bases and J by 2 bases, with 12 bases left in between. The germline CDR1 and CDR2 sequences are SGHRS and YFSETQ. This CDR3 has 17 residues. DNA for the CDR3: TGCGCCAGCAGCTTGGGTGGAGTTCTAGCTGGGGCCAACGTCCTGACTTTC. It encodes CASSLGGVLAGANVLTF.

This rearrangement joins TRBV4-1 to TRBJ1-1, with D maybe TRBD1 (6 bases). Per the germline V gene, CDR1 is MGHRA and CDR2 is YSYEKL. V was shortened by 4 bases and J by 1 base, with 10 bases between the two germline ends. CDR3 length: 14 amino acids. CDR3 bases: TGCGCCAGCAGCCTCGTACAGGGGAACACTGAAGCTTTCTTT. This codes for CASSLVQGNTEAFF.

This clone was counted once. The chain is built from TRBV4-1 and TRBJ2-3; 12 bases line up with TRBD1. The CDR3 has 17 amino acids. From germline, CDR1 is MGHRA and CDR2 YSYEKL. V shed 3 bases and J 4 bases; nucleotides not matched to a gene: 8. The CDR3 coding sequence is TGCGCCAGCAGCCAGGTCACCGGGACAGGGGGCGCAGATACGCAGTATTTT. It codes for CASSQVTGTGGADTQYF.

The chain uses TRBV7-9 and TRBJ2-1; 8 positions agree with TRBD2. Looked up from germline, CDR1 is SEHNR and CDR2 is FQNEAQ (reference sequence). Trimming cost V 7 bases and J 5 bases; bases outside gene matches: 7. This CDR3 comprises 14 residues. DNA for the CDR3: TGTGCCAGCAACCCCCGGGGGGGGGACAATGAGCAGTTCTTC. Protein sequence: CASNPRGGDNEQFF.

Details on this clone: Its ends do not fully match the called genes, so a read error is possible. The V and J genes are TRBV7-7 and TRBJ2-2, with 8 nucleotides matching TRBD1. This CDR3 region has 14 residues. CDR1 is SSHAT, CDR2 FNYEAQ, per germline (reference sequence). This CDR3 reads CASSFTQGAGELFF. The CDR3, as DNA: TGTGCTAGCAGCTTTACACAGGGGGCCGGGGAGCTGTTTTTT.

The chain combines TRBV7-8 with TRBJ2-1, with D perhaps TRBD1 (5 bases). V lost 5 bases and J 4 bases, leaving 15 bases between the germline ends. CDR3 length equals 15 residues. Germline V gene sequence: CDR1 SGHVS, CDR2 FQNEAQ. The CDR3 is CASSDRQKTYNEQFF. CDR3 bases: TGTGCCAGCAGCGACCGACAGAAAACTTACAATGAGCAGTTCTTC.

In its sample, this clone was seen once. J is TRBJ2-1 and V is TRBV5-1; D may be TRBD2 (7 bases). CDR3 length: 16 amino acids. Between the trimmed V and J ends, which lost 0 bases and 8 bases, there was a span of 18 bases. The germline CDR1 and CDR2 sequences are SGHRS and YFSETQ. The CDR3 sequence: CASSLVRGAKKDEQFF. CDR3 nucleotide sequence: TGCGCCAGCAGCTTGGTTCGGGGGGCCAAAAAGGATGAGCAGTTCTTC.

This clone has only one observation. The chain uses TRBV6-1 and TRBJ2-4; D uncertain. CDR3 length: 18 residues. Germline V gene data show CDR1 as MNHNS and CDR2 as SASEGT. Trimming cost V 0 bases and J 0 bases, with 15 bases left between them. The CDR3 here is CASSEAGLITLAKNIQYF. Here the CDR3 DNA reads TGTGCCAGCAGTGAAGCGGGTTTGATAACCCTAGCCAAAAACATTCAGTACTTC.